This passage covers 12 T cell receptor beta chains from one sample sequenced in a study of control samples from healthy donors and cancer patients. Clones were read by immunoSEQ multiplex PCR, and TCRdb kept only the in-frame ones, dropping some. This sample has around 180,000 clones; about 91% occur once, and the top ten carry roughly 2%. The sequencing input was blood. The receptor source for this set is a woman in her forties in good health.

Here the CDR3 DNA reads TGCGCCAGCAGCCCCCCCAACGGGGGAGTATTCTATGAGCAGTTCTTC. This encodes CASSPPNGGVFYEQFF. This sequence joins TRBV5-1 and TRBJ2-1, with D possibly being TRBD2 (6 bases). Deletions cut 4 bases from V and 8 bases from J, with 22 bases between. Germline V CDR1 and CDR2: SGHRS, YFSETQ. There are 16 residues in the CDR3. Full variable domain (remainder filled in from reference TRBV5-1 and TRBJ2-1): KAGVTQTPRYLIKTRGQQVTLSCSPISGHRSVSWYQQTPGQGLQFLFEYFSETQRNKGNFPGRFSGRQFSNSRSEMNVSTLELGDSALYLCASSPPNGGVFYEQFFGPGTRLTVL.

The chain links TRBV7-9 to TRBJ2-3; D is uncertain. Germline V gene data show CDR1 as SEHNR and CDR2 as FQNEAQ (reference sequence). This CDR3 comprises 12 residues. Trimming left V 1 base short and J 7 bases short, with 6 bases between. CDR3 sequence (DNA): TGTGCCAGCAGCTTAGTACCTAATACGCAGTATTTT. Amino acids: CASSLVPNTQYF.

This clone was observed a single time. This chain connects TRBV29-1 to TRBJ1-1, with unresolved D. Trimming pared 3 bases from V and 4 bases from J, leaving 12 bases between. The CDR3 length is 13 residues. The germline CDR1 and CDR2 sequences are SQVTM and ANQGSEA. CDR3 sequence (DNA): TGCAGCGTTGAGAGGGTTCTGACCACTGAAGCTTTCTTT. Encoded protein: CSVERVLTTEAFF.

J is TRBJ1-6 and V is TRBV4-1, with 9 bases identical to TRBD1. Germline V lookup: CDR1 MGHRA, CDR2 YSYEKL. Trimming at V came to 1 base and at J to 14 bases, leaving 12 bases not matched to a gene. CDR3 length: 16 residues. The CDR3 DNA is TGCGCCAGCAGCCAAGCACAGGGACAGGGACGATCGGCCCTCCACTTT. This sequence encodes CASSQAQGQGRSALHF.

The chain recombines TRBV9 with TRBJ1-1; no firm D call. CDR3 length: 13 residues. The germline V gene encodes CDR1 SGDLS and CDR2 YYNGEE. Trimming left V 0 bases short and J 7 bases short, with 10 bases between. This chain's CDR3 is CASSVEGYREAFF. In DNA form, the CDR3 reads TGTGCCAGCAGCGTAGAGGGTTACCGTGAAGCTTTCTTT.

The chain uses TRBV12-3 or TRBV12-4 and TRBJ1-1, with 7 bases fitting TRBD1. Trimming took 10 bases from V and 3 from J; bases not matched to a gene: 8. The CDR3 length is 13 residues. CDR3 amino acids: CATSRTGYTEAFF. In DNA, the CDR3 is TGTGCCACATCCCGGACAGGATACACTGAAGCTTTCTTT.

The chain combines TRBV5-1 with TRBJ2-3; perhaps D is TRBD1 or TRBD2 (5 bases each). V lost 4 bases, J lost 6 bases, and 15 bases lay in between. The CDR3 contains 14 residues. The germline gives CDR1 SGHRS, CDR2 YFSETQ. CDR3 region: CASSPGPGEDTQYF. In DNA form, the CDR3 reads TGCGCCAGCAGCCCGGGGCCCGGTGAGGATACGCAGTATTTT.

The chain is built from TRBV5-1 and TRBJ1-4; 8 positions match TRBD1. The length of the CDR3 is 14 residues. The germline V gene has CDR1 SGHRS and CDR2 YFSETQ. The V gene end was trimmed by 4 bases and the J gene end by 4 bases; junction bases not matched to a gene: 3. Here the CDR3 reads CASSTGGLNEKLFF. CDR3 in DNA: TGCGCCAGCAGCACAGGGGGGCTTAATGAAAAACTGTTTTTT.

This rearrangement joins TRBV7-2 to TRBJ1-6, with 7 bases identical to TRBD1. V lost 7 bases and J lost 9; bases outside the gene matches: 12. CDR1 is SGHTA, CDR2 FQGNSA, per germline. The CDR3 runs 15 residues. This chain's CDR3 is CASISGTEGSSPLHF. The CDR3 DNA reads as TGTGCCAGCATCTCAGGGACAGAGGGAAGTTCACCCCTCCACTTT.

The chain uses TRBV7-9 and TRBJ2-7; D gene uncertain. CDR3 length equals 11 residues. V lost 2 bases to trimming and J lost 6 bases, with 5 bases between them. The V gene's germline CDR1 is SEHNR and CDR2 FQNEAQ (reference sequence). CDR3 coding DNA: TGTGCCAGCAGCTTATATGGCGAGCAGTACTTC. Its translation is CASSLYGEQYF. Full variable domain (outside the CDR3, taken from reference TRBV7-9 and TRBJ2-7): DTGVSQNPRHKITKRGQNVTFRCDPISEHNRLYWYRQTLGQGPEFLTYFQNEAQLEKSRLLSDRFSAERPKGSFSTLEIQRTEQGDSAMYLCASSLYGEQYFGPGTRLTVT.

The chain has TRBV10-3 and TRBJ1-2; tentative D call: TRBD1 (5 bases). Germline lookup yields CDR1 ENHRY and CDR2 SYGVKD. This CDR3 has 13 residues. V gave up 7 bases and J gave up 6 bases, with 15 bases separating them. The CDR3 DNA reads as TGTGCCATCACACATGACAGACTAGATGGCTACACCTTC. It yields the protein CAITHDRLDGYTF.

The chain joins TRBV7-9 to TRBJ2-1; no clear D. Germline lookup yields CDR1 SEHNR and CDR2 FQNEAQ (reference sequence). The CDR3 is made up of 12 amino acids. V was pared by 4 bases and J by 9 bases, with 10 bases between. The CDR3 spells CASSSGGGEQFF. The CDR3, as DNA: TGTGCCAGCAGCTCCGGTGGCGGTGAGCAGTTCTTC.